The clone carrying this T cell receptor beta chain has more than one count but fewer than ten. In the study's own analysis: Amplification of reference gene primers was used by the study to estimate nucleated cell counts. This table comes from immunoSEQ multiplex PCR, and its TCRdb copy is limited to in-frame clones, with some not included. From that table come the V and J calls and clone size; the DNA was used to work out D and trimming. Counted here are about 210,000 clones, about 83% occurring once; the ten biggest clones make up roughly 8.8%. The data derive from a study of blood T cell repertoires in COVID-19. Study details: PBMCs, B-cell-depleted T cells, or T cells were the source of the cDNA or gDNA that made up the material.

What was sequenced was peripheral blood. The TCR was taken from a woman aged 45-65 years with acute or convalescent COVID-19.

Here the CDR3 DNA reads TGTGCCAGCAGCTGGTGGTCAGAACAAGAGACCCAGTACTTC. Translated: CASSWWSEQETQYF. The chain links TRBV28 to TRBJ2-5; D remains unclear. Germline CDR1 MDHEN, CDR2 SYDVKM. This CDR3 is built from 14 residues. The ends were cut back, 6 bases at V and 2 bases at J, with 13 bases in the middle.